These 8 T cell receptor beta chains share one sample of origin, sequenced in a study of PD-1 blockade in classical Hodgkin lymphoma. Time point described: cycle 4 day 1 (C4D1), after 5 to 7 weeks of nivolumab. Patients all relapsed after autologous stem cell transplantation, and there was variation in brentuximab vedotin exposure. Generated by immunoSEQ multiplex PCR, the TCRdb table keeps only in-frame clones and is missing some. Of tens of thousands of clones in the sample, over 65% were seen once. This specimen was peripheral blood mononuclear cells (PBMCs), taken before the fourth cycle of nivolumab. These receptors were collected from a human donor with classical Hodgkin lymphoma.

This CDR3 is CASHGQPNTEAFF. The CDR3 bases are TGTGCCAGCCACGGACAGCCGAACACTGAAGCTTTCTTT. The chain couples TRBV19 to TRBJ1-1, with D maybe TRBD1 (6 bases). The CDR3 spans 13 residues. Trimming took 9 bases from V and 1 from J, leaving 12 bases between them. Germline loops: CDR1 LNHDA, CDR2 SQIVND (reference sequence).

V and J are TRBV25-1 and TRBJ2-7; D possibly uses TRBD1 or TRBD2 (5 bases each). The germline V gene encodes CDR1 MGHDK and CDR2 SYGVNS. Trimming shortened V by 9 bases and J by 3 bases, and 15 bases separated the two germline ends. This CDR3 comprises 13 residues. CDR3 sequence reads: CASGTSDVYEQYF. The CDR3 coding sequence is TGTGCCAGTGGGACGAGCGACGTCTACGAGCAGTACTTC.

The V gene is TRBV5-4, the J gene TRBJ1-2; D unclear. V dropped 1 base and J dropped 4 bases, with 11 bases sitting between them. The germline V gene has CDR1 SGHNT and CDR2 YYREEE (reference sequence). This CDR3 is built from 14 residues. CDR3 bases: TGTGCCAGCAGCTTGAAGACTGGCACCTATGGCTACACCTTC. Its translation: CASSLKTGTYGYTF.

CDR3 in amino acids: CASSSSYEQYF. The DNA for the CDR3 is TGTGCCAGCAGCTCTAGCTACGAGCAGTACTTC. The rearrangement uses TRBV5-4 and TRBJ2-7; D not resolved. The CDR3 runs to 11 residues. Germline CDR1 SGHNT, CDR2 YYREEE (reference sequence). The germline V and J ends were trimmed by 3 bases and 3 bases, with 4 bases remaining between them.

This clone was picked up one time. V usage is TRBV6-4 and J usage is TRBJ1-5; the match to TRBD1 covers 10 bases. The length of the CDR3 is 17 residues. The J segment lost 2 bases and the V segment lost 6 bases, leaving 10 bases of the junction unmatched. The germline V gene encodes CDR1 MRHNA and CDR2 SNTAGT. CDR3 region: CASRGQGTWCCNQPQHF. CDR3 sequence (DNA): TGTGCCAGCAGGGGACAGGGGACTTGGTGTTGCAATCAGCCCCAGCATTTT.

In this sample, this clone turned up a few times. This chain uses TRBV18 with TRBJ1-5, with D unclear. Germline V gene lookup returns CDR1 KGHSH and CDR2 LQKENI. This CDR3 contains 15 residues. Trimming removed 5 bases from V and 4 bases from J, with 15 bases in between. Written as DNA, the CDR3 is TGTGCCAGCTCAAATCTGGGGTTTGGGAATCAGCCCCAGCATTTT. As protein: CASSNLGFGNQPQHF.

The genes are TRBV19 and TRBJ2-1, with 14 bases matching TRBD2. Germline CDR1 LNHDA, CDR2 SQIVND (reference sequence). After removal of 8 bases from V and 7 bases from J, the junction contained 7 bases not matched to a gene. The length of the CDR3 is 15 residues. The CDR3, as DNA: TGTGCCAGTGAGGGACTAGCGGGAGAGGTGAATGAGCAGTTCTTC. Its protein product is CASEGLAGEVNEQFF. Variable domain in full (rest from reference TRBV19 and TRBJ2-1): DGGITQSPKYLFRKEGQNVTLSCEQNLNHDAMYWYRQDPGQGLRLIYYSQIVNDFQKGDIAEGYSVSREKKESFPLTVTSAQKNPTAFYLCASEGLAGEVNEQFFGPGTRLTVL.

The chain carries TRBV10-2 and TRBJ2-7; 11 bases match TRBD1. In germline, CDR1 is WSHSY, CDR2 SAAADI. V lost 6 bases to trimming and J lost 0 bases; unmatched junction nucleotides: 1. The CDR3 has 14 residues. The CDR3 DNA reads TGCGCCAGCAGGGGGACAGGGGGCTCCTACGAGCAGTACTTC. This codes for CASRGTGGSYEQYF.